The present entry profiles one T cell receptor (beta chain) with its context. Its target is unknown. The entry originates in a study of Graves' ophthalmopathy and Graves' hyperthyroidism. Overall study context: Stable hyperthyroid donors showed no ophthalmopathy during 18 months follow-up.

Among the hyperthyroidism patients, all were newly diagnosed, aged 18 to 65, with under 2 months' duration. Study results and caveats: Most thyroid clonotypes with frequency above 0.001 were detected in blood too.

With 5 bases removed from V and 9 bases from J, the gap between germline ends came to 11 bases. Germline CDR1 is SEHNR and CDR2 is FQNEAQ (reference sequence). This CDR3 comprises 12 residues. TCR beta CDR3 regions were amplified from RNA transcripts. First-round RT-PCR employed HTBI primers, with a second-round multiplex PCR after it. TCRdb redid the calling of the multiplex PCR reads with MiXCR, one entry per CDR3 protein. The sample consists of 580,000 or so distinct CDR3 sequences, approximately 37% of them appearing once. The receptor was derived from an adult man with Graves' hyperthyroidism. Sequencing was performed on peripheral blood or thyroid tissue (not recorded which). This chain links TRBV7-9 with TRBJ2-1; D possibly corresponds to TRBD1 (6 bases). In DNA, the CDR3 is TGTGCCAGCAGCCGCATCAGGGGTGAGCAGTTCTTC. This gives the protein CASSRIRGEQFF.